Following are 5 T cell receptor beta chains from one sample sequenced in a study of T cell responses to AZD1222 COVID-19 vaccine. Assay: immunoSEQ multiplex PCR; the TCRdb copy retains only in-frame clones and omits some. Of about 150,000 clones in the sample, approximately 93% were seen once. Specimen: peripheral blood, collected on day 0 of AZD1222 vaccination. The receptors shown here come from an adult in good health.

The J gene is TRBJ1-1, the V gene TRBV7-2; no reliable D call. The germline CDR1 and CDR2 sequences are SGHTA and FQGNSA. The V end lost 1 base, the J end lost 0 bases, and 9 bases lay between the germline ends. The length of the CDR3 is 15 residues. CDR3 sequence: CASSLVAPVNTEAFF. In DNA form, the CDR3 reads TGTGCCAGCAGCTTAGTGGCGCCCGTGAACACTGAAGCTTTCTTT.

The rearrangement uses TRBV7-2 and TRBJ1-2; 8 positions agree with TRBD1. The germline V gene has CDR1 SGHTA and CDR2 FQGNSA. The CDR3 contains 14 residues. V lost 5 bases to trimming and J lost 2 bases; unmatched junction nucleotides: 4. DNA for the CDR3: TGTGCCAGCAGCCCCGGACAGGGAAACTATGGCTACACCTTC. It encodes CASSPGQGNYGYTF.

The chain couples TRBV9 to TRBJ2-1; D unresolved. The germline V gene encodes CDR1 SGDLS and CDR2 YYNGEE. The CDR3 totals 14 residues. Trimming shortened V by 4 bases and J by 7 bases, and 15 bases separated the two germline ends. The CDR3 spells CASSSRTVSNEQFF. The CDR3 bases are TGTGCCAGCAGCTCAAGGACGGTTTCTAATGAGCAGTTCTTC.

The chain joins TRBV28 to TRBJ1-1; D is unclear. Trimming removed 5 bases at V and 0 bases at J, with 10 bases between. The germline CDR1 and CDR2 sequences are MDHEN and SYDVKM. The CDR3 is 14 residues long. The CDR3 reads CASSPGPMNTEAFF. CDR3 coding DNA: TGTGCCAGCAGTCCCGGTCCCATGAACACTGAAGCTTTCTTT. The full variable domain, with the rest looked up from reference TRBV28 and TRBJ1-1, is DVKVTQSSRYLVKRTGEKVFLECVQDMDHENMFWYRQDPGLGLRLIYFSYDVKMKEKGDIPEGYSVSREKKERFSLILESASTNQTSMYLCASSPGPMNTEAFFGQGTRLTVV.

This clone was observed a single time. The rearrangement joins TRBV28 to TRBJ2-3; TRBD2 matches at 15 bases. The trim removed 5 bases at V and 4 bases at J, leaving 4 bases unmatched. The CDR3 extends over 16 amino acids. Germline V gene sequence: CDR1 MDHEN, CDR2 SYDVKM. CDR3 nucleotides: TGTGCCAGCAGTCCCCGGACTAGCGGGAGGGCAGATACGCAGTATTTT. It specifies CASSPRTSGRADTQYF.